This paragraph covers one T cell receptor (beta chain) sequence. The antigen is unknown. CDR1 and CDR2 from the germline V gene are ENHRY and SYGVKD. The CDR3 runs 14 residues. Losses at the gene ends were 0 bases for V and 4 bases for J; bases not matched to a gene: 2. The entry originates in a study of cytomegalovirus exposure and HLA in healthy donors. Study-level points and caveats: Analysis was performed later, and it showed HLA-associated TCR beta chains to be more clonally expanded than equally common others. There were some public TCRs occurring in many donors, but most TCR sequences were rare. It was assumed in the presence/absence analyses that sequencing depth was roughly uniform across donors.

The PCR was carried out with 60 Vbeta primers and 13 Jbeta primers. This table comes from immunoSEQ multiplex PCR, and its TCRdb copy is limited to in-frame clones, with some not included. The sample lists 150,000 to 200,000 clones; about 75% were seen once. Material: PBMCs. The sequence came from a man in his fifties or sixties in good health and CMV-seropositive. The V and J genes are TRBV10-3 and TRBJ1-1, with 7 bases matching TRBD1. This CDR3 is CAISESAGGTEAFF. CDR3 sequence (DNA): TGTGCCATCAGTGAGTCCGCAGGGGGCACTGAAGCTTTCTTT.